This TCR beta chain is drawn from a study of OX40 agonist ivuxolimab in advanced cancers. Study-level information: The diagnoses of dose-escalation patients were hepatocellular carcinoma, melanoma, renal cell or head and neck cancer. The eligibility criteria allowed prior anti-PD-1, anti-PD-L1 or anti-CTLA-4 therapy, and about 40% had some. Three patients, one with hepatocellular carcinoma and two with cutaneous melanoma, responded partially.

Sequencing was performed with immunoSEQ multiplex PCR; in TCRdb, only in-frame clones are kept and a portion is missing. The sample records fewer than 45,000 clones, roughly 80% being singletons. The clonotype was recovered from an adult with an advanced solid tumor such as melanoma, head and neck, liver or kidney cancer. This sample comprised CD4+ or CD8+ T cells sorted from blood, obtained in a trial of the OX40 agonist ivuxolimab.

The CDR3 spells CASGEVIMRNTEAFF. CDR3 nucleotides: TGTGCCAGCGGGGAAGTTATTATGCGAAACACTGAAGCTTTCTTT. This chain connects TRBV7-9 to TRBJ1-1; D gene uncertain. Trimming took off 8 bases at V and 2 bases at J, with 18 bases between the two ends. Per the germline V gene, CDR1 is SEHNR and CDR2 is FQNEAQ (reference sequence). The CDR3 spans 15 residues.